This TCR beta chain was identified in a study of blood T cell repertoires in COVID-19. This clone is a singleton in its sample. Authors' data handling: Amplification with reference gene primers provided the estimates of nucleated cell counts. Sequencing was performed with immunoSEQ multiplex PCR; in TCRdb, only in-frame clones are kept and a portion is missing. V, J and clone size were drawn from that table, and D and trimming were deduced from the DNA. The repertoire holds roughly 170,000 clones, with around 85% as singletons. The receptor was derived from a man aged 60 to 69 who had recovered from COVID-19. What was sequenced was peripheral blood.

Here the CDR3 reads CASSLFSPDTEAFF. The CDR3 nucleotides read TGTGCCAGCAGCTTATTTTCGCCGGACACTGAAGCTTTCTTT. This chain joins TRBV11-2 and TRBJ1-1; no reliable D call. The germline V and J ends were trimmed by 2 bases and 3 bases, with 10 bases remaining between them. The germline CDR1 and CDR2 sequences are SGHAT and FQNNGV. CDR3 length equals 14 residues. The full variable domain, rest sourced from reference TRBV11-2 and TRBJ1-1, is EAGVAQSPRYKIIEKRQSVAFWCNPISGHATLYWYQQILGQGPKLLIQFQNNGVVDDSQLPKDRFSAERLKGVDSTLKIQPAKLEDSAVYLCASSLFSPDTEAFFGQGTRLTVV.